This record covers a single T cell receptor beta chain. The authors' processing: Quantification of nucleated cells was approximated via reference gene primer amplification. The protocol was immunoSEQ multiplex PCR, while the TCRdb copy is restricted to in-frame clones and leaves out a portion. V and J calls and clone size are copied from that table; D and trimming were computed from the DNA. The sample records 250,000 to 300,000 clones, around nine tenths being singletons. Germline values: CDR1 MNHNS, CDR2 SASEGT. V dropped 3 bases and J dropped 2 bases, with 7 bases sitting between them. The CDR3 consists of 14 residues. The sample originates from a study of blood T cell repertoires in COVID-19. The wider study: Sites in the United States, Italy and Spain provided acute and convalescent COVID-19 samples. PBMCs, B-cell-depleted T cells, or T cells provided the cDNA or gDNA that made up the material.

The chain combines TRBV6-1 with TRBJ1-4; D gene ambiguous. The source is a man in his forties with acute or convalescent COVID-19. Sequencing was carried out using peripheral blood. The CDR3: CASSDAVTNEKLFF. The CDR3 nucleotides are TGTGCCAGCAGTGACGCGGTTACTAATGAAAAACTGTTTTTT.